This T cell receptor (beta chain) originates from a study of blood T cell repertoires in COVID-19 (dated by TCRdb to 2018 to 2021). With regard to the full study: Samples covering the acute and convalescent phases of COVID-19 were provided by collaborators in the United States, Italy and Spain. The prospective study material was composed of cDNA or gDNA derived from T cells, B-cell-depleted T cells, or PBMCs. The dataset comprised deeply sampled blood TCRbeta repertoires from subjects exposed to, actively infected with, or recovered from COVID-19. The repertoires were released in a freely available public database intended as a resource for research on the immune response to SARS-CoV-2. Samples came from the ongoing ImmuneRACE study (first 160 participants) plus 1,254 subjects from 6 global collaborators. The sample metadata nearly always contained a de-identified subject ID, COVID-19 status, age in years and sex. Where available, HLA class I and class II types were obtained from metadata supplied by the sample provider rather than from assay-based typing.

CDR3 length: 15 amino acids, cysteine to phenylalanine. Left in the record is the CDR3 DNA by itself, 45 bases read in frame from the first base. The germline V gene gives CDR1 as SGHRS and CDR2 as YFSETQ. A distance of 16 bases separates the germline ends of V and J, which lose 0 bases and 6 bases respectively. TCRbeta CDR3 regions were amplified from genomic DNA by means of the immunoSEQ Assay, a bias-controlled multiplex PCR. For the original study's pipeline: The number of nucleated cells in each sample was estimated from the amplification of reference gene primers within the assay. To quantify the absolute abundance of each unique TCRbeta CDR3 rearrangement, sequence reads were collapsed and filtered. For each sample, productive Simpson clonality was calculated as the square root of Simpson's diversity index across productive rearrangements. TCRdb took over this immuneACCESS table, retaining in-frame rearrangements with V and J assigned. Such tables are incomplete; in checked studies, under half of the missing clones stem from an unresolved V gene, and the remainder is unexplained. V, J and clone size derive from that table, while D and trimming were established from the DNA sequence. The sample table holds 300,000 to 400,000 clones, of which approximately 87% were seen once. Of the sample, around 0.95% falls within the top ten clones.

Concerning this clone: It lacks a known antigen. There are no base qualities to consult, and no much larger clone falls within one base. This sample also contains other DNA sequences that code for the same CDR3.

In the prospective study, participants were about 18 to 95 years old, resided in fewer than 25 geographic areas of the United States, and were enrolled through a virtual design. In the prospective study, participants were assigned to cohorts based on the clinical history participants reported in a screening survey and a study questionnaire. Each participant in the prospective study had whole blood, serum and a nasopharyngeal or oropharyngeal swab collected by mobile phlebotomists. Additional blood draws and questionnaires over an approximately 2-month period could optionally be provided by prospective study participants. Before DNA extraction, blood samples from the prospective study were shipped at room temperature or frozen. General findings and caveats noted by the study authors: The amount of clinical and demographic metadata varied by source and participant and was provided uncurated.

The V and J genes are TRBV5-1 and TRBJ2-7; a tentative D call is TRBD1 (7 bases match). Sequences were obtained from PBMCs or T cells enriched from blood (not recorded which). The receptor was isolated from a woman aged 25 to 45 with acute COVID-19. The CDR3 reads CASSLGGQGGGEQYF. The DNA sequence follows: TGCGCCAGCAGCTTGGGTGGGCAGGGGGGCGGCGAGCAGTACTTC.